This T cell receptor beta chain was sequenced in a study of CD8 T cells in Susac syndrome. Random hexamers served to reverse transcribe roughly 0.45 to 1 ug RNA. A multiplex approach, immunoSEQ multiplex PCR, amplified TCR beta CDR3 across 54 Vbeta and 13 Jbeta. In TCRdb, the immunoSEQ multiplex PCR reads were re-called with MiXCR into one record per CDR3 protein. The sample includes about 200,000 distinct CDR3 sequences, approximately 90% of them seen just once. In germline, CDR1 is KGHDR, CDR2 SFDVKD. This CDR3 is 17 amino acids long. The V end lost 4 bases, the J end lost 2 bases, and 19 bases lay between the germline ends.

V and J are TRBV24-1 and TRBJ2-5, with D perhaps matching TRBD1 (6 bases). Sequencing was carried out using CD8+ T cells from PBMCs. This sequence was found in a human donor with multiple sclerosis. CDR3 coding DNA: TGTGCCACCAGTGAAAACCCCATGACAGGACAACAAGAGACCCAGTACTTC. It translates to CATSENPMTGQQETQYF.